This entry lists 21 T cell receptor beta chains sequenced from one sample in a study of control samples from healthy donors and cancer patients. Sequencing was performed with immunoSEQ multiplex PCR; in TCRdb, only in-frame clones are kept and a portion is missing. This table holds under 200,000 clones, 75% to 95% found once. Sequencing was done on a sample of blood. The receptors were gathered from a woman aged 30 to 39 in good health.

This clone was recorded a few times. The chain is built from TRBV7-9 and TRBJ2-7; 8 nucleotides match TRBD1. Germline values: CDR1 SEHNR, CDR2 FQNEAQ (reference sequence). The V and J ends lost 5 bases and 0 bases, in that order; junction bases with no gene match: 6. This CDR3 is built from 15 residues. CDR3 sequence reads: CASSSRDRSSYEQYF. DNA for the CDR3: TGTGCCAGCAGCAGCCGGGACAGGAGCTCCTACGAGCAGTACTTC.

The V gene is TRBV29-1, the J gene TRBJ2-1; TRBD2 matches 10 bases. Germline V gene sequence: CDR1 SQVTM, CDR2 ANQGSEA. The CDR3 sequence is 13 residues long. J was trimmed by 6 bases and V by 7 bases; bases with no gene match: 6. The CDR3 sequence is CSDSRLAGNEQFF. CDR3 sequence (DNA): TGCAGCGACTCACGACTAGCGGGCAATGAGCAGTTCTTC.

The chain joins TRBV6-5 to TRBJ1-4, with 8 bases that match TRBD1. V shed 2 bases, J shed 8 bases, and the junction held 7 bases outside the gene matches. There are 15 residues in the CDR3. The germline CDR1 and CDR2 sequences are MNHEY and SVGAGI. In DNA, the CDR3 is TGTGCCAGCAGTTACACAGACAGGGGTAGGGAAAAACTGTTTTTT. Protein sequence: CASSYTDRGREKLFF.

This clone was counted once. The chain is built from TRBV5-6 and TRBJ1-3; no reliable D call. The CDR3 is 13 residues long. The V end was cut by 3 bases, the J end by 0 bases, with 4 bases between. Germline values: CDR1 SGHDT, CDR2 YYEEEE. CDR3 bases: TGTGCCAGCAGCTCTGACTCTGGAAACACCATATATTTT. Encoded protein: CASSSDSGNTIYF.

V gene TRBV6-5 combines with J gene TRBJ1-2; D gene ambiguous. V lost 6 bases to trimming and J lost 6 bases, with 11 bases between them. The CDR3 is made up of 12 amino acids. Germline V CDR1 and CDR2: MNHEY, SVGAGI. CDR3 nucleotide sequence: TGTGCCAGCAGGTTAGGGTTCAATGGCTACACCTTC. Protein sequence: CASRLGFNGYTF.

J is TRBJ2-7 and V is TRBV18; weak D call: TRBD1 (5 bases). Germline CDR1 KGHSH, CDR2 LQKENI. V was shortened by 3 bases and J by 2 bases, with 8 bases between the two germline ends. The CDR3 is made up of 13 amino acids. The CDR3 DNA reads TGTGCCAGCTCACCCCCAGGGCCCTACGAGCAGTACTTC. This sequence encodes CASSPPGPYEQYF.

The rearrangement uses TRBV6-1 and TRBJ1-2, with D unresolved. The CDR3 contains 14 residues. From germline, CDR1 is MNHNS and CDR2 SASEGT. Trimming pared 5 bases from V and 4 bases from J, leaving 14 bases between. For the CDR3, the DNA is TGTGCCAGCAGTTCCGTACAAGGCCCCTATGGCTACACCTTC. This encodes CASSSVQGPYGYTF.

V usage is TRBV10-3 and J usage is TRBJ2-7, with D perhaps matching TRBD1 or TRBD2 (5 bases each). The CDR3 spans 15 residues. V was trimmed by 4 bases and J by 4 bases, leaving 17 bases between them. CDR1 is ENHRY, CDR2 SYGVKD, per germline. DNA for the CDR3: TGTGCCATCAGTGTCGGGAACCAGAAGGGGTACGAGCAGTACTTC. Its translation is CAISVGNQKGYEQYF.

The chain couples TRBV11-3 to TRBJ2-7, with TRBD1 as a possible D gene (6 bases). V was cut by 5 bases and J by 3 bases, with 14 bases left in between. CDR3 length equals 14 residues. In germline, CDR1 is SGHNT, CDR2 YENEEA. The CDR3 protein is CASSNDRTDYEQYF. In DNA, the CDR3 is TGTGCCAGCAGCAACGACAGGACCGACTACGAGCAGTACTTC.

The genes are TRBV18 and TRBJ2-5, with D unclear. The CDR3 is 13 amino acids. The V and J ends lost 5 bases and 2 bases respectively, with 9 bases between them. Germline lookup yields CDR1 KGHSH and CDR2 LQKENI. The CDR3 sequence is CASSTYFQETQYF. The CDR3, as DNA: TGTGCCAGCTCAACCTACTTTCAAGAGACCCAGTACTTC.

J is TRBJ1-2 and V is TRBV5-4; 8 positions agree with TRBD1. Germline CDR1 reads SGHNT; CDR2 reads YYREEE (reference sequence). The CDR3 consists of 16 residues. V was clipped by 4 bases and J by 4 bases; unmatched bases: 12. CDR3: CASSPGPGQEFYGYTF. Here the CDR3 DNA reads TGTGCCAGCAGCCCTGGCCCGGGACAGGAATTCTATGGCTACACCTTC.

V is TRBV12-3 or TRBV12-4 and J is TRBJ2-7; possibly TRBD1 for D (5 bases). The V end lost 6 bases, the J end lost 0 bases, and 9 bases lay between the germline ends. The CDR3 has 13 residues. CDR3 sequence: CASSRQSSYEQYF. The CDR3 nucleotides are TGTGCCAGCAGCCGACAGAGCTCCTACGAGCAGTACTTC.

In DNA form, the CDR3 reads TGTGCCAGTAAGGTACAGGAGAACACTGAAGCTTTCTTT. The encoded protein is CASKVQENTEAFF. The V call is TRBV19, the J call TRBJ1-1; a weak D match, TRBD1 (5 bases). The CDR3 runs to 13 residues. The germline V and J ends were trimmed by 7 bases and 1 base, with 10 bases remaining between them. Germline CDR1 is LNHDA and CDR2 is SQIVND (reference sequence).

This clone has just a few counts. V gene TRBV7-2 combines with J gene TRBJ2-2, with unresolved D. Germline V lookup: CDR1 SGHTA, CDR2 FQGNSA. Between the trimmed V and J ends, which lost 5 bases and 4 bases, there was a span of 5 bases. This CDR3 is 12 amino acids long. The CDR3 loop is CASSPLTGELFF. The CDR3 bases are TGTGCCAGCAGCCCACTCACCGGGGAGCTGTTTTTT.

The chain employs TRBV10-2 and TRBJ2-1, with no clear D. Trimming took off 4 bases at V and 7 bases at J, with 8 bases between the two ends. The CDR3 runs 12 residues. Germline CDR1 is WSHSY and CDR2 is SAAADI. The CDR3 bases are TGCGCCAGCAGTGGGGTGGGGAATGAGCAGTTCTTC. Its protein product is CASSGVGNEQFF.

The rearrangement joins TRBV7-2 to TRBJ2-7, with 14 positions matching TRBD2. With 4 bases clipped from V and 4 bases from J, the junction kept 9 bases outside the gene matches. Germline values: CDR1 SGHTA, CDR2 FQGNSA. The CDR3 is made up of 17 amino acids. CDR3 sequence (DNA): TGTGCCAGCAGCTACGGGACTAGCGGGAGAGTAGGTTACGAGCAGTACTTC. This translates into CASSYGTSGRVGYEQYF.

CDR3: CASSDGQGSGNTIYF. The CDR3, as DNA: TGCGCCAGCAGTGACGGTCAGGGCTCTGGAAACACCATATATTTT. This chain links TRBV10-1 with TRBJ1-3; the D gene is possibly TRBD1 (5 bases). Trimming removed 3 bases at V and 0 bases at J, with 9 bases between. This CDR3 spans 15 amino acids. The germline gives CDR1 WNHNN, CDR2 SYGVQD (reference sequence).

The V and J genes are TRBV10-3 and TRBJ1-3; no firm D call. The CDR3 loop spans 13 amino acids. Trimming left V 6 bases short and J 0 bases short, with 6 bases between. CDR1 and CDR2 from the germline V gene are ENHRY and SYGVKD. CDR3 sequence reads: CAIRQNSGNTIYF. The CDR3 DNA follows: TGTGCCATCAGACAGAACTCTGGAAACACCATATATTTT.

The rearrangement links TRBV2 to TRBJ2-5, with D perhaps given as TRBD1 or TRBD2 (5 bases each). The CDR3 totals 15 residues. V lost 2 bases and J lost 5, with 15 bases in between. Per germline, CDR1 SNHLY and CDR2 FYNNEI. This CDR3 reads CASSELAGWGETQYF. DNA of the CDR3: TGTGCCAGCAGTGAATTGGCAGGGTGGGGGGAGACCCAGTACTTC.

This clone was observed a single time. The J gene is TRBJ2-1, the V gene TRBV7-9, with 8 bases fitting TRBD1. Per the germline V gene, CDR1 is SEHNR and CDR2 is FQNEAQ (reference sequence). Losses at the gene ends were 3 bases for V and 7 bases for J; bases not matched to a gene: 5. The CDR3 covers 14 residues. In nucleotides, the CDR3 is TGTGCCAGCAGCTTCGGGACAGGCAAAAATGAGCAGTTCTTC. It yields the protein CASSFGTGKNEQFF.

The gene calls are TRBV30 and TRBJ2-2; D perhaps matches TRBD2 (6 bases). This CDR3 region has 13 residues. The germline V gene has CDR1 GTSNPN and CDR2 SVGIG (reference sequence). Trimming shortened V by 3 bases and J by 3 bases, and 8 bases separated the two germline ends. The CDR3 region is CAWRVADTGELFF. CDR3 coding DNA: TGTGCCTGGAGGGTAGCGGACACCGGGGAGCTGTTTTTT.